This T cell receptor beta chain was captured in a study of OX40 agonist ivuxolimab in advanced cancers. Study-wide background: Patients receiving dose escalation had hepatocellular carcinoma, melanoma, renal cell or head and neck cancer. Anti-PD-1, anti-PD-L1 or anti-CTLA-4 therapy given earlier was allowed, and 30% to 45% had some. Partial responses occurred in three patients (one hepatocellular carcinoma, two cutaneous melanoma). Study-level findings and limits: Expanded peripheral T cell antigen specificity was not determined.

Sequencing used immunoSEQ multiplex PCR; TCRdb keeps in-frame clones, though not all of them. The sample includes around 25,000 clones, roughly 82% seen only once; the top ten take 25% to 30%. With regard to this clone: Its antigen is still unknown.

Trimming removed 10 bases from V and 3 bases from J; junction bases left unmatched: 13. The CDR3 has 16 amino acids. Germline V lookup: CDR1 ENHRY, CDR2 SYGVKD. This sample comprised CD4+ or CD8+ T cells sorted from blood, obtained in a trial of the OX40 agonist ivuxolimab. This receptor was taken from an adult with an advanced solid tumor such as melanoma, head and neck, liver or kidney cancer. The chain carries TRBV10-3 and TRBJ2-3; TRBD1 matches 10 bases. In nucleotides, the CDR3 is TGTGCCACCTCGGGACAGGGGAATTTTGTGACAGATACGCAGTATTTT. Translated, it gives CATSGQGNFVTDTQYF.